Listed here are 19 T cell receptor beta chains from one sample, sequenced in a study of monozygotic twins with inflammatory bowel disease. After re-calling the 5' RACE reads, TCRdb lists one entry per CDR3 protein, DNA absent. This sample's clone table lists about 380,000 distinct CDR3 sequences. The sequenced sample consisted of blood. The receptors originated from a human donor with ulcerative colitis or Crohn's disease, or a healthy co-twin of an affected twin (not recorded which).

The chain is built from TRBV4-1 and TRBJ2-3; without DNA, the TCRdb call of TRBD1 cannot be checked. This CDR3 comprises 15 residues. Germline V lookup: CDR1 MGHRA, CDR2 YSYEKL. This CDR3 reads CASSRQGGNTDTQYF.

The CDR3 loop reads CASSPGRLGEVKNIQYF. This chain connects TRBV7-2 to TRBJ2-4; lacking DNA, the TRBD2 call made by TCRdb goes unchecked. This CDR3 is built from 17 residues. CDR1 and CDR2 from the germline V gene are SGHTA and FQGNSA.

The chain couples TRBV7-8 to TRBJ1-4; TCRdb returns TRBD1, unconfirmable since there is no DNA. The CDR3 is 15 residues long. Germline CDR1 and CDR2: SGHVS and FQNEAQ. The CDR3 spells CASSLSMGASEKLFF.

CDR3: CASSQKPGATYEQYF. The chain links TRBV4-3 to TRBJ2-7. The V gene's germline CDR1 is LGHNA and CDR2 YSLEER. The CDR3 covers 15 residues.

The CDR3 here is CASSLVGTAPSFSPLHF. The rearrangement links TRBV5-6 to TRBJ1-6; no DNA is available, so the TRBD1 call from TCRdb remains unchecked. The CDR3 runs to 17 residues. Per the germline V gene, CDR1 is SGHDT and CDR2 is YYEEEE.

V is TRBV5-1 and J is TRBJ2-7; TCRdb calls TRBD1, which cannot be checked without DNA. This CDR3 is built from 14 residues. CDR1 is SGHRS and CDR2 is YFSETQ in the germline V gene. The CDR3: CASSPRDRAYEQYF. The full variable domain, its missing parts supplied by reference TRBV5-1 and TRBJ2-7, is KAGVTQTPRYLIKTRGQQVTLSCSPISGHRSVSWYQQTPGQGLQFLFEYFSETQRNKGNFPGRFSGRQFSNSRSEMNVSTLELGDSALYLCASSPRDRAYEQYFGPGTRLTVT.

The chain is built from TRBV10-3 and TRBJ2-7; TCRdb's assignment of TRBD1 cannot be checked, as there is no DNA. In germline, CDR1 is ENHRY, CDR2 SYGVKD. The CDR3 length is 15 residues. The CDR3 loop is CAISEVRDRAYEQYF.

The rearrangement uses TRBV12-3 or TRBV12-4 and TRBJ2-3. The CDR3 runs to 15 residues. The CDR3 is CASSFGTAGTDTQYF.

The chain couples TRBV18 to TRBJ2-1; TCRdb gives TRBD2 as the D gene, but with no DNA this cannot be confirmed. Germline CDR1 reads KGHSH; CDR2 reads LQKENI. The CDR3 totals 16 residues. The CDR3 loop reads CASSPPSGGVYNEQFF.

CDR3: CASSFHWDGKETQYF. The rearrangement joins TRBV12-3 or TRBV12-4 to TRBJ2-5; the D gene TCRdb calls, TRBD1, cannot be checked with no DNA. CDR3 length: 15 residues.

The CDR3 sequence: CASSLNVANTIYF. The chain carries TRBV7-2 and TRBJ1-3. Germline CDR1 is SGHTA and CDR2 is FQGNSA. This CDR3 has 13 amino acids.

This chain joins TRBV19 and TRBJ2-1; lacking DNA, the TRBD1 call made by TCRdb goes unchecked. The CDR3 runs 12 residues. Germline-derived CDR1 and CDR2 are LNHDA and SQIVND (reference sequence). CDR3 in amino acids: CASSGQGTEQFF.

V is TRBV10-3 and J is TRBJ2-3. This CDR3 region has 13 residues. The germline CDR1 and CDR2 sequences are ENHRY and SYGVKD. The CDR3 region is CAISMTPTDTQYF.

The chain is built from TRBV11-1 and TRBJ2-1; TCRdb names TRBD2, which stays unverified in the absence of DNA. Germline V lookup: CDR1 SGHAT, CDR2 FQDESV (reference sequence). The CDR3 is 19 residues long. The CDR3 spells CASSLTGTSGGSHYNEQFF.

The chain uses TRBV7-2 and TRBJ2-2. Germline assignment: CDR1 SGHTA and CDR2 FQGNSA. The CDR3 has 16 residues. This CDR3 is CASSFSASSAKGELFF. Based on the CDR3 plus reference TRBV7-2 and TRBJ2-2, the full variable domain is GAGVSQSPSNKVTEKGKDVELRCDPISGHTALYWYRQSLGQGLEFLIYFQGNSAPDKSGLPSDRFSAERTGGSVSTLTIQRTQQEDSAVYLCASSFSASSAKGELFFGEGSRLTVL.

This chain joins TRBV4-1 and TRBJ1-6; TCRdb picks TRBD1, but there is no DNA to check that call. The CDR3 spans 16 residues. Germline V gene lookup returns CDR1 MGHRA and CDR2 YSYEKL. The CDR3 reads CASRDSLISYNSPLHF.

This rearrangement joins TRBV3-1 to TRBJ2-7; TCRdb calls TRBD1, which cannot be checked without DNA. CDR1 is LGHDT, CDR2 YNNKEL, per germline (reference sequence). The CDR3 is 14 residues long. The CDR3 sequence: CASSPGPLTYEQYF.

The J gene is TRBJ1-5, the V gene TRBV18; TCRdb selects TRBD1, and the lack of DNA leaves this call unchecked. The CDR3 totals 15 residues. The germline gives CDR1 KGHSH, CDR2 LQKENI. The CDR3 region is CASSTRDRTSSPQHF.

CDR3 protein: CASTTGGTVNEKLFF. This chain joins TRBV12-3 or TRBV12-4 and TRBJ1-4; TCRdb's assignment of TRBD1 cannot be checked, as there is no DNA. The CDR3 is 15 amino acids.